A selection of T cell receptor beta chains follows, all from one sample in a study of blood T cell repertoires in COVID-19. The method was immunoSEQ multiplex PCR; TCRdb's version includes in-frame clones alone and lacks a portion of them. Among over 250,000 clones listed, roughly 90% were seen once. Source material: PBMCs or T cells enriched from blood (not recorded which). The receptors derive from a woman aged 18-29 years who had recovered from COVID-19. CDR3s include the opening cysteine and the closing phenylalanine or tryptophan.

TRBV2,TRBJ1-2,CASSESIGVNYGYTF
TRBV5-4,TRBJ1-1,CASSLAGNTEAFF
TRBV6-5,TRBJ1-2,CASSPRQGFIYGYTF
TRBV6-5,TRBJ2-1,CASSRDNEQFF
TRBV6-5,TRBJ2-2,CAIGGQGGSGELFF
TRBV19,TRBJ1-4,CASSPARGAPREKLFF
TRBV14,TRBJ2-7,CASSPATRASGRTYEQYF
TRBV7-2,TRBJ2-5,CASSSGQMYQETQYF
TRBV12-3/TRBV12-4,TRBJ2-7,CASSKGAPDEQYF
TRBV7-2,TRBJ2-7,CASSLRTGEYEQYF
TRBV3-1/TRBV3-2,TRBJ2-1,CASSRHYNEQFF
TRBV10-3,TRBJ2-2,CATVDSPNTGELFF
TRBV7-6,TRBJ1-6,CASSANPPSSYNSPLHF